Following are 28 T cell receptor beta chains from one sample sequenced in a study of shared clonotypes between healthy human individuals. Using immunoSEQ multiplex PCR, the repertoire was profiled, and TCRdb retains in-frame clones only, with some absent. The sample has about 690,000 clones, roughly 87% seen once. The specimen sequenced was memory CD8+ T cells from PBMCs. Subset in this sample: CD45RO+ cells pooled with CCR7-negative TemRA cells. Receptors were obtained from a man aged 18 to 30 in good health. Some clones in this sample may be carry-over from other donors' samples.

V is TRBV5-1 and J is TRBJ2-1; D may match TRBD1 or TRBD2 (5 bases each). In germline, CDR1 is SGHRS, CDR2 YFSETQ. This CDR3 region has 11 residues. Trimming removed 4 bases from V and 15 bases from J, with 14 bases in between. The CDR3 region has the DNA TGCGCCAGCAGCGGGGCCCCTGGACTGTTCTTC. This codes for CASSGAPGLFF.

The rearrangement links TRBV9 to TRBJ2-7, with 9 bases that match TRBD2. This CDR3 comprises 15 residues. V lost 0 bases, J lost 5 bases, and 6 bases stayed unmatched. The germline CDR1 and CDR2 sequences are SGDLS and YYNGEE. The CDR3 nucleotides read TGTGCCAGCAGCGTAGCGAGCGGGGGGACCAACGAGCAGTACTTC. Amino acid sequence: CASSVASGGTNEQYF.

This clone was recorded a few times. This chain joins TRBV9 and TRBJ1-3; D possibly corresponds to TRBD1 (6 bases). Germline V gives CDR1 SGDLS, CDR2 YYNGEE. V lost 1 base and J lost 4, with 12 bases in between. This CDR3 has 15 amino acids. CDR3 coding DNA: TGTGCCAGCAGCGTATACGGGACATTAGGAAACACCATATATTTT. This encodes CASSVYGTLGNTIYF.

This chain links TRBV4-1 with TRBJ2-7, with D possibly matching TRBD2 (6 bases). The V gene lost 1 base and the J gene lost 2 bases, with 15 bases spanning the gap. The CDR3 runs 16 residues. Germline CDR1 MGHRA, CDR2 YSYEKL. Here the CDR3 reads CASSQVPGLIAYEQYF. Written as DNA, the CDR3 is TGCGCCAGCAGCCAAGTTCCGGGACTTATAGCCTACGAGCAGTACTTC.

The genes are TRBV7-9 and TRBJ1-5; possibly TRBD1 for D (6 bases). This CDR3 has 15 amino acids. CDR1 and CDR2 from the germline V gene are SEHNR and FQNEAQ (reference sequence). V lost 5 bases and J lost 7, with 18 bases in between. In DNA, the CDR3 is TGTGCCAGCAGCCTTGGAAGGGGGATCCGCCAGCCCCAGCATTTT. This gives the protein CASSLGRGIRQPQHF.

The chain recombines TRBV29-1 with TRBJ2-7, with no clear D. The CDR3 is 13 amino acids. Germline assignment: CDR1 SQVTM and CDR2 ANQGSEA. V was trimmed by 4 bases and J by 0 bases, leaving 10 bases between them. This CDR3 reads CSVVGRTSYEQYF. The CDR3, as DNA: TGCAGCGTTGTTGGACGCACCTCCTACGAGCAGTACTTC.

The rearrangement uses TRBV10-1 and TRBJ2-7; D ambiguous. The length of the CDR3 is 15 residues. Trimming took 0 bases from V and 0 from J, leaving 9 bases between them. Germline CDR1 and CDR2: WNHNN and SYGVQD (reference sequence). CDR3 DNA: TGCGCCAGCAGTGAGTCGCGAGGAGCCTCCTACGAGCAGTACTTC. It codes for CASSESRGASYEQYF.

The chain has TRBV14 and TRBJ2-2; D may be TRBD2 (6 bases). Germline V lookup: CDR1 SGHDN, CDR2 FVKESK. The CDR3 consists of 15 residues. V lost 5 bases and J lost 6, with 16 bases in between. The CDR3 DNA reads as TGTGCCAGCAGCACTGGAGGGCCACGGGCCGGGGAGCTGTTTTTT. Translated: CASSTGGPRAGELFF.

V gene TRBV5-4 combines with J gene TRBJ2-1, with TRBD1 as a possible D gene (6 bases). Germline V lookup: CDR1 SGHNT, CDR2 YYREEE (reference sequence). CDR3 length equals 16 residues. V shed 0 bases and J shed 2 bases, with 12 bases lying between them. CDR3 region: CASSLAAGAPYNEQFF. The CDR3, as DNA: TGTGCCAGCAGCTTGGCCGCAGGGGCGCCCTACAATGAGCAGTTCTTC.

The chain employs TRBV5-1 and TRBJ2-7, with 11 bases lining up with TRBD2. The V segment lost 5 bases and the J segment 0 bases; nucleotides outside the gene matches: 13. Per the germline V gene, CDR1 is SGHRS and CDR2 is YFSETQ. This CDR3 region has 18 residues. The CDR3 nucleotides read TGCGCCAGCAGTTATGCGACGACTAGCGGGATGCCCTCCTACGAGCAGTACTTC. This sequence encodes CASSYATTSGMPSYEQYF.

As to this clone: This sample includes further DNA sequences coding for the same CDR3. The chain recombines TRBV28 with TRBJ2-1; TRBD2 matches 11 bases. Germline loops: CDR1 MDHEN, CDR2 SYDVKM. V shed 6 bases, J shed 3 bases, and the junction held 4 bases outside the gene matches. CDR3 size: 15 residues. The CDR3 here is CASSPLAGGYNEQFF. The CDR3 DNA sequence: TGTGCCAGCAGCCCCCTAGCGGGAGGCTACAATGAGCAGTTCTTC.

This clone showed up just once. The rearrangement joins TRBV13 to TRBJ2-3; 9 bases are a match to TRBD1. CDR1 and CDR2 (germline): PRHDT, FYEKMQ (reference sequence). Trimming cost V 5 bases and J 1 base; bases outside gene matches: 16. CDR3 length equals 19 residues. This CDR3 reads CASSLRTGDGARGTDTQYF. CDR3 coding DNA: TGTGCCAGCAGCCTACGGACAGGGGATGGGGCAAGGGGCACAGATACGCAGTATTTT.

The V and J genes are TRBV11-2 and TRBJ2-5; 8 bases match TRBD1. The ends lost 6 bases at V and 5 bases at J; junction bases unmatched: 11. Germline V gives CDR1 SGHAT, CDR2 FQNNGV. The CDR3 is made up of 15 amino acids. The CDR3 DNA is TGTGCCAGCAGACCCACAGGGGGGTTTGGGGAGACCCAGTACTTC. The encoded protein is CASRPTGGFGETQYF.

The CDR3 is CASSFLRTGENEKLFF. The CDR3 bases are TGTGCCAGCAGTTTCCTTAGAACAGGGGAGAATGAAAAACTGTTTTTT. This chain uses TRBV28 with TRBJ1-4; 7 bases fit TRBD1. Per the germline V gene, CDR1 is MDHEN and CDR2 is SYDVKM. The CDR3 consists of 16 residues. V lost 3 bases to trimming and J lost 5 bases; unmatched junction nucleotides: 9.

This clone was detected a few times. This chain uses TRBV4-2 with TRBJ1-5; D is unclear. V was pared by 4 bases and J by 4 bases, with 17 bases between. This CDR3 spans 16 amino acids. CDR1 is LGHNA and CDR2 is YNFKEQ in the germline V gene. CDR3 region: CASSRLAAHANQPQHF. As DNA, the CDR3 is TGTGCCAGCAGCCGGCTTGCGGCTCACGCTAATCAGCCCCAGCATTTT.

This clone was counted a few times. The chain carries TRBV6-6 and TRBJ1-1; D gene ambiguous. Trimming took off 4 bases at V and 11 bases at J, with 8 bases between the two ends. Germline V gene sequence: CDR1 MNHNY, CDR2 SVGAGI (reference sequence). CDR3 length: 10 residues. The CDR3 region is CASSLGEAFF. CDR3 coding DNA: TGTGCCAGCAGTTTGGGAGAGGCTTTCTTT.

This clone was seen only once. The J gene is TRBJ2-6, the V gene TRBV28; D ambiguous. Germline CDR1 reads MDHEN; CDR2 reads SYDVKM. The CDR3 loop spans 16 amino acids. Trimming removed 1 base at V and 0 bases at J, with 7 bases between. The CDR3 here is CASSLYGDSGANVLTF. In DNA form, the CDR3 reads TGTGCCAGCAGTTTATACGGAGACTCTGGGGCCAACGTCCTGACTTTC.

This clone was counted once. The chain carries TRBV19 and TRBJ2-3; no definite D call. There are 14 residues in the CDR3. Trimming stripped 2 bases from V and 2 bases from J, with 8 bases between. Germline V gene sequence: CDR1 LNHDA, CDR2 SQIVND (reference sequence). CDR3 sequence: CASSINRNTDTQYF. CDR3 DNA sequence: TGTGCCAGTAGTATAAACAGAAACACAGATACGCAGTATTTT.

The genes are TRBV16 and TRBJ2-7, with 9 bases identical to TRBD2. The CDR3 is 15 amino acids. J gave up 7 bases and V 0 bases, and 7 bases lay outside the gene matches. Germline-derived CDR1 and CDR2 are KGHSY and FQNENV. The CDR3 loop is CASSQSAAGGEEQYF. CDR3 in DNA: TGTGCCAGCAGCCAATCTGCCGCGGGAGGGGAAGAGCAGTACTTC.

V usage is TRBV16 and J usage is TRBJ2-7; 9 bases align to TRBD2. With 1 base clipped from V and 0 bases from J, the junction kept 4 bases outside the gene matches. CDR1 is KGHSY, CDR2 FQNENV, per germline. CDR3 size: 16 residues. In DNA form, the CDR3 reads TGTGCCAGCAGCCAATTGAGTAGCGGGAGCTCCTACGAGCAGTACTTC. This encodes CASSQLSSGSSYEQYF.

J is TRBJ2-4 and V is TRBV27; a weak D match, TRBD1 (6 bases). The CDR3 covers 14 residues. Trimming took off 5 bases at V and 0 bases at J, with 8 bases between the two ends. CDR1 and CDR2 (germline): MNHEY, SMNVEV (reference sequence). DNA for the CDR3: TGTGCCAGCAGTACAGGGCTAGCCAAAAACATTCAGTACTTC. This gives the protein CASSTGLAKNIQYF.

As concerns this clone: This CDR3 is also generated by other DNA sequences in the sample. This chain uses TRBV27 with TRBJ1-5; D possibly corresponds to TRBD1 (5 bases). The CDR3 totals 14 residues. Germline V gene data show CDR1 as MNHEY and CDR2 as SMNVEV (reference sequence). The V and J ends lost 1 base and 4 bases respectively, with 8 bases between them. The CDR3 loop reads CASSLLGGNQPQHF. The CDR3, as DNA: TGTGCCAGCAGTTTATTGGGGGGTAATCAGCCCCAGCATTTT.

The V and J genes are TRBV28 and TRBJ2-7, with D possibly matching TRBD1 (6 bases). V was trimmed by 6 bases and J by 2 bases, leaving 14 bases between them. The CDR3 loop spans 14 amino acids. The germline V gene encodes CDR1 MDHEN and CDR2 SYDVKM. As DNA, the CDR3 is TGTGCCAGCAGCTCAGACAGGTGGCCCTACGAGCAGTACTTC. This gives the protein CASSSDRWPYEQYF.

The chain employs TRBV5-1 and TRBJ2-1, with 10 bases matching TRBD2. After removal of 0 bases from V and 3 bases from J, the junction contained 3 bases not matched to a gene. The CDR3 totals 16 residues. The germline V gene has CDR1 SGHRS and CDR2 YFSETQ. CDR3 DNA sequence: TGCGCCAGCAGCTTGGAAGCGGGAGGGCTCTACAATGAGCAGTTCTTC. Translated, it gives CASSLEAGGLYNEQFF.

V gene TRBV21-1 combines with J gene TRBJ2-7; TRBD1, the D gene given by the table, was not confirmed from the DNA. TRBV21-1 is a pseudogene. The CDR3 runs 18 residues. The CDR3 reads CASSKSPPFGTDDYEQYF. CDR3 in DNA: TGTGCCAGCAGCAAATCACCCCCTTTCGGGACAGACGACTACGAGCAGTACTTC.

The genes are TRBV5-4 and TRBJ2-7, with D possibly being TRBD1 (6 bases). The V and J ends lost 2 bases and 5 bases respectively, with 14 bases between them. This CDR3 is 14 amino acids long. The germline CDR1 and CDR2 sequences are SGHNT and YYREEE (reference sequence). The DNA for the CDR3 is TGTGCCAGCAGCTTAAGGGGGAGTCCAAACGAGCAGTACTTC. This encodes CASSLRGSPNEQYF.

The chain has TRBV6-1 and TRBJ2-1, with D possibly matching TRBD2 (5 bases). The V gene lost 3 bases and the J gene lost 6 bases, with 15 bases spanning the gap. The germline CDR1 and CDR2 sequences are MNHNS and SASEGT. CDR3 length: 15 amino acids. CDR3: CASSDGPYAGNEQFF. As DNA, the CDR3 is TGTGCCAGCAGTGACGGCCCTTATGCGGGCAATGAGCAGTTCTTC.

This clone has more than one count but fewer than ten. The chain joins TRBV28 to TRBJ1-2; no clear D. The CDR3 contains 12 residues. V lost 3 bases and J 4 bases, leaving 6 bases between the germline ends. Per germline, CDR1 MDHEN and CDR2 SYDVKM. The CDR3 here is CASSFSPYGYTF. The CDR3 DNA reads as TGTGCCAGCAGTTTTAGCCCCTATGGCTACACCTTC.